These 11 T cell receptor beta chains were all obtained from the same sample, sequenced in a study of blood T cells in healthy people across ages (dated by TCRdb to 2015 to 2017). Libraries were built with 5' RACE. This sample was sequenced with an Illumina HiSeq 2500. The second PCR ran for about 7 to 11 cycles and used a J-beta primer mix along with a sample-barcoded 5' primer. TCRdb took the public reads, trimmed them with fastp at Q25, ran MiXCR for clone calling and kept in-frame beta chains. For every CDR3 protein sequence, its rows merge into one entry that carries the most common genes and DNA. For this sample the table gives some 550,000 distinct CDR3 sequences, of which roughly 48% were detected only once. The ten top clones hold roughly 24% of the sample. What was sequenced was blood. The receptors here all came from a man older than 75 in good health.

The chain recombines TRBV4-3 with TRBJ2-5, with D perhaps TRBD1 (6 bases). Germline V CDR1 and CDR2: LGHNA, YSLEER. CDR3 length: 14 amino acids. Trimming removed 5 bases from V and 7 bases from J, with 17 bases in between. CDR3 bases: TGCGCCAGCAGCAATGGGCAGGGGTCGGTGACCCAGTACTTC. Its protein is CASSNGQGSVTQYF.

As to this clonotype: A much larger clone differs from this one at a single base, so this may be a read error. The chain combines TRBV6-2 or TRBV6-3 with TRBJ2-4; D perhaps matches TRBD2 (7 bases). The CDR3 consists of 16 residues. CDR1 and CDR2 from the germline V gene are MNHEY and SVGEGT. V lost 5 bases, J lost 13 bases, and 27 bases lay in between. CDR3 nucleotide sequence: TGTGCCAGCAGTGCCAATCGAGGGGACTACCCAGGGGAGCAGTACTTC. Translated: CASSANRGDYPGEQYF.

This clonotype was seen a single time. The chain joins TRBV21-1 to TRBJ1-1. TRBV21-1 is labeled a pseudogene. The CDR3 spans 15 residues. This CDR3 reads CASSKVGRSKAEAFF. In DNA, the CDR3 is TGTGCCAGCAGCAAAGTGGGTAGATCGAAGGCTGAAGCTTTCTTT.

V usage is TRBV7-2 and J usage is TRBJ2-5; the D gene is possibly TRBD1 (5 bases). This CDR3 region has 15 residues. Trimming stripped 3 bases from V and 2 bases from J, with 13 bases between. Germline V gene data show CDR1 as SGHTA and CDR2 as FQGNSA. CDR3 sequence reads: CASSLGLGVQETQYF. CDR3 bases: TGTGCCAGCAGCTTGGGGCTTGGGGTACAAGAGACCCAGTACTTC.

The chain employs TRBV7-2 and TRBJ1-6; D perhaps matches TRBD1 (6 bases). The V gene lost 3 bases and the J gene lost 9 bases, with 9 bases spanning the gap. Per germline, CDR1 SGHTA and CDR2 FQGNSA. The CDR3 covers 13 residues. The CDR3 DNA sequence: TGTGCCAGCAGCTTCGACAGGACTTCACCCCTCCACTTT. It is translated as CASSFDRTSPLHF.

This clonotype has more than one count but fewer than ten. V usage is TRBV20-1 and J usage is TRBJ2-7; 10 nucleotides line up with TRBD2. The junction had 5 bases not matched to a gene; V was cut back by 0 bases and J by 3 bases. CDR1 and CDR2 (germline): DFQATT, SNEGSKA (reference sequence). This CDR3 is built from 15 residues. The CDR3 region has the DNA TGCAGTGCTAGAGATGCGCCTAGCGGGAGCTACGAGCAGTACTTC. Its translation: CSARDAPSGSYEQYF.

As for this clonotype: The germline gene is not matched at one end of the junction; a read error may be the cause. This chain links TRBV28 with TRBJ2-3, with TRBD2 matching 10 bases. Germline CDR1 and CDR2: MDHEN and SYDVKM. CDR3 length: 15 amino acids. Here the CDR3 DNA reads TGTGCCAGCAGTTTGTCTAGCGGGAGCATAGATACGCAGTATTTT. Encoded protein: CASSLSSGSIDTQYF.

The rearrangement joins TRBV6-6 to TRBJ2-7; 8 nucleotides match TRBD2. V gave up 0 bases and J gave up 7 bases; unmatched junction bases: 2. The CDR3 consists of 13 residues. The germline gives CDR1 MNHNY, CDR2 SVGAGI (reference sequence). The CDR3 spells CASSYSIAGEQYF. CDR3 bases: TGTGCCAGCAGTTACTCGATAGCGGGGGAGCAGTACTTC.

The chain uses TRBV7-9 and TRBJ2-3; TRBD2 matches at 9 bases. Germline CDR1 and CDR2: SEHNR and FQNEAQ (reference sequence). The CDR3 runs 16 residues. J was trimmed by 5 bases and V by 8 bases; bases with no gene match: 14. The CDR3 protein is CASPPGAGGQEDTQYF. The CDR3 DNA is TGTGCCAGCCCCCCCGGTGCGGGGGGGCAGGAAGATACGCAGTATTTT.

The CDR3 nucleotides are TGTGCCAGCAGTATGGGGCCCTCCACAGATACGCAGTATTTT. Protein product: CASSMGPSTDTQYF. V is TRBV9 and J is TRBJ2-3; possibly TRBD1 for D (5 bases). Germline CDR1 is SGDLS and CDR2 is YYNGEE. The CDR3 is 14 residues long. The V gene lost 5 bases and the J gene lost 2 bases, with 12 bases spanning the gap.

This clonotype has at least ten counts. The chain is built from TRBV6-6 and TRBJ2-5; D possibly matches TRBD1 or TRBD2 (6 bases each). This CDR3 contains 12 residues. V dropped 11 bases and J dropped 7 bases, with 17 bases sitting between them. The germline gives CDR1 MNHNY, CDR2 SVGAGI (reference sequence). CDR3 DNA sequence: TGTGCCGGCCTACAGGGAGGCGCGACCCAGTACTTC. Translating gives CAGLQGGATQYF.